These 21 T cell receptor beta chains share one sample of origin, sequenced in a study of blood T cell repertoires in COVID-19. Assay: immunoSEQ multiplex PCR; the TCRdb copy retains only in-frame clones and omits some. The sample consists of roughly 200,000 clones, more than 70% of them appearing once. The material sequenced was PBMCs or T cells enriched from blood (not recorded which). The receptors stem from a man in his forties with acute COVID-19.

DNA of the CDR3: TGTGCCAGCAGCTTAAACAACAGGGCAGAGACCCAGTACTTC. Translated, it gives CASSLNNRAETQYF. The chain carries TRBV11-3 and TRBJ2-5; tentatively, D is TRBD1 (6 bases). This CDR3 is 14 amino acids long. The germline V gene encodes CDR1 SGHNT and CDR2 YENEEA. Trimming left V 2 bases short and J 4 bases short, with 11 bases between.

The rearrangement links TRBV6-1 to TRBJ2-3; 7 bases fit TRBD2. This CDR3 spans 16 amino acids. CDR1 is MNHNS, CDR2 SASEGT, per germline. J lost 4 bases, V lost 1 base, and 8 bases had no gene match. In nucleotides, the CDR3 is TGTGCCAGCAGTGAAGGTGGCGGGAGTGGAGCAGATACGCAGTATTTT. Translating gives CASSEGGGSGADTQYF.

This clone was seen once. The V call is TRBV30, the J call TRBJ2-7, with D possibly matching TRBD2 (5 bases). CDR1 and CDR2 from the germline V gene are GTSNPN and SVGIG (reference sequence). V lost 5 bases and J lost 0, with 11 bases in between. CDR3 length equals 13 residues. In nucleotides, the CDR3 is TGTGCCTGGTGTCGGGGATTCTCCTACGAGCAGTACTTC. It codes for CAWCRGFSYEQYF.

This clone occurred once. The chain joins TRBV3-1 (or the pseudogene TRBV3-2) to TRBJ2-7; TRBD2 agrees at 9 bases. The trim removed 4 bases at V and 4 bases at J, leaving 14 bases unmatched. From germline, CDR1 is LGHDT and CDR2 YNNKEL (reference sequence). CDR3 size: 17 residues. The CDR3 is CASSPHWEAGGLYEQYF. The CDR3 region has the DNA TGTGCCAGCAGCCCTCACTGGGAAGCGGGAGGTTTATACGAGCAGTACTTC.

The chain has TRBV18 and TRBJ2-5, with 10 bases identical to TRBD1. CDR3 length: 15 residues. Losses at the gene ends were 4 bases for V and 5 bases for J; bases not matched to a gene: 7. CDR1 and CDR2 from the germline V gene are KGHSH and LQKENI. The CDR3 DNA follows: TGTGCCAGCTCACAAGACAGGGGGCGGAGGGAGACCCAGTACTTC. This encodes CASSQDRGRRETQYF.

This clone was counted a single time. The chain recombines TRBV30 with TRBJ2-5, with D possibly TRBD2 on 5 matching bases. The V gene's germline CDR1 is GTSNPN and CDR2 SVGIG (reference sequence). This CDR3 is 14 amino acids long. V was trimmed by 3 bases and J by 1 base, leaving 12 bases between them. CDR3 amino acids: CAWSDRRGQETQYF. The CDR3 DNA reads TGTGCCTGGAGCGATAGACGGGGCCAAGAGACCCAGTACTTC.

This chain uses TRBV5-1 with TRBJ2-2, with unresolved D. The CDR3 extends over 12 amino acids. The germline V gene has CDR1 SGHRS and CDR2 YFSETQ. Trimming pared 2 bases from V and 6 bases from J, leaving 5 bases between. The CDR3 here is CASSLEAGELFF. CDR3 DNA: TGCGCCAGCAGCTTAGAGGCCGGGGAGCTGTTTTTT. The variable domain in full, completed from reference TRBV5-1 and TRBJ2-2, reads KAGVTQTPRYLIKTRGQQVTLSCSPISGHRSVSWYQQTPGQGLQFLFEYFSETQRNKGNFPGRFSGRQFSNSRSEMNVSTLELGDSALYLCASSLEAGELFFGEGSRLTVL.

The chain couples TRBV19 to TRBJ1-2, with 7 bases fitting TRBD1. V lost 10 bases, J lost 4 bases, and 12 bases stayed unmatched. Per germline, CDR1 LNHDA and CDR2 SQIVND (reference sequence). The CDR3 has 14 residues. CDR3: CATADTTGAYGYTF. In nucleotides, the CDR3 is TGTGCCACCGCCGATACTACAGGGGCCTATGGCTACACCTTC.

The CDR3 DNA sequence: TGTGCCAGCAGCCTAAACTTAATGCAGCCCCAGCATTTT. The encoded protein is CASSLNLMQPQHF. The chain has TRBV7-2 and TRBJ1-5; D remains unclear. Germline-derived CDR1 and CDR2 are SGHTA and FQGNSA. The CDR3 is 13 residues long. Trimming pared 5 bases from V and 7 bases from J, leaving 12 bases between.

This clone was observed once. V usage is TRBV12-3 or TRBV12-4 and J usage is TRBJ1-2; the match to TRBD1 covers 7 bases. The J segment lost 8 bases and the V segment lost 7 bases, leaving 10 bases of the junction unmatched. The CDR3 length is 13 residues. The CDR3 sequence: CASNYRGGEGYTF. CDR3 DNA sequence: TGTGCCAGCAACTACAGGGGCGGAGAAGGCTACACCTTC.

CDR3 DNA: TGTGCCAGCTCACCTGCGAGGGCTACGAACACCGGGGAGCTGTTTTTT. Encoded protein: CASSPARATNTGELFF. This chain connects TRBV18 to TRBJ2-2; D may be TRBD2 (5 bases). Germline-derived CDR1 and CDR2 are KGHSH and LQKENI. The CDR3 sequence is 16 residues long. The V and J ends lost 3 bases and 0 bases respectively, with 11 bases between them.

This clone was recorded a few times. This chain connects TRBV5-5 to TRBJ1-5, with TRBD1 matching 10 bases. V trimming: 5 bases; J trimming: 6 bases; junction bases outside the gene matches: 8. This CDR3 has 15 amino acids. Germline V gene sequence: CDR1 SGHKS, CDR2 YYEKEE (reference sequence). CDR3 sequence: CASRIGTGDSQPQHF. The CDR3 coding sequence is TGTGCCAGCAGGATCGGGACAGGGGATAGTCAGCCCCAGCATTTT.

V usage is TRBV27 and J usage is TRBJ1-5; D call uncertain. The germline gives CDR1 MNHEY, CDR2 SMNVEV (reference sequence). There are 13 residues in the CDR3. V was clipped by 0 bases and J by 6 bases, with 6 bases between them. The CDR3 nucleotides are TGTGCCAGCAGTTTATCGCGGGTTCAGCCCCAGCATTTT. This sequence encodes CASSLSRVQPQHF.

CDR3: CASTQATSGRAYEQYF. CDR3 nucleotide sequence: TGTGCCAGCACCCAAGCTACTAGCGGGAGGGCCTACGAGCAGTACTTC. The J gene is TRBJ2-7, the V gene TRBV5-5; 13 bases align to TRBD2. The germline CDR1 and CDR2 sequences are SGHKS and YYEKEE (reference sequence). V lost 6 bases and J lost 2; bases outside the gene matches: 8. There are 16 residues in the CDR3.

This chain uses TRBV2 with TRBJ1-1; weak D call: TRBD1 (6 bases). The V gene lost 11 bases and the J gene lost 1 base, with 14 bases spanning the gap. In germline, CDR1 is SNHLY, CDR2 FYNNEI. This CDR3 comprises 13 residues. In nucleotides, the CDR3 is TGTGCCGTCGTACAGGGCCAGAACACTGAAGCTTTCTTT. Translation gives CAVVQGQNTEAFF.

The chain is built from TRBV6-5 and TRBJ1-5, with D unclear. This CDR3 is 13 amino acids long. V was trimmed by 2 bases and J by 8 bases, leaving 10 bases between them. CDR1 and CDR2 from the germline V gene are MNHEY and SVGAGI. The CDR3 region has the DNA TGTGCCAGCAGTTACGAGGGTTTGGAGCCCCAGCATTTT. Translated, it gives CASSYEGLEPQHF.

As DNA, the CDR3 is TGTGCCAGCAGCTTAAAGGCGGCCATTGAAGCTTTCTTT. The encoded protein is CASSLKAAIEAFF. The genes are TRBV7-9 and TRBJ1-1; D is ambiguous. The CDR3 length is 13 residues. The V end was cut by 2 bases, the J end by 7 bases, with 11 bases between. Germline-derived CDR1 and CDR2 are SEHNR and FQNEAQ (reference sequence).

V gene TRBV18 combines with J gene TRBJ1-5; D is ambiguous. CDR1 is KGHSH and CDR2 is LQKENI in the germline V gene. Trimming took off 3 bases at V and 2 bases at J, with 11 bases between the two ends. The CDR3 sequence is 15 residues long. The CDR3 spells CASSPMAVGNQPQHF. The CDR3 DNA follows: TGTGCCAGCTCACCGATGGCGGTTGGCAATCAGCCCCAGCATTTT. The full variable domain, in which reference TRBV18 and TRBJ1-5 provide the parts outside the CDR3, is NAGVMQNPRHLVRRRGQEARLRCSPMKGHSHVYWYRQLPEEGLKFMVYLQKENIIDESGMPKERFSAEFPKEGPSILRIQQVVRGDSAAYFCASSPMAVGNQPQHFGDGTRLSIL.

This clone appeared a few times. The chain is built from TRBV6-5 and TRBJ1-1, with D unclear. Germline assignment: CDR1 MNHEY and CDR2 SVGAGI. The CDR3 is 13 residues long. Trimming took off 0 bases at V and 8 bases at J, with 10 bases between the two ends. For the CDR3, the DNA is TGTGCCAGCAGTTACTCTTTGGCTCGAGAAGCTTTCTTT. Encoded protein: CASSYSLAREAFF.

The chain is built from TRBV5-1 and TRBJ2-7, with D maybe TRBD1 (6 bases). Per the germline V gene, CDR1 is SGHRS and CDR2 is YFSETQ. CDR3 length: 12 amino acids. V lost 5 bases and J 7 bases, leaving 13 bases between the germline ends. CDR3 DNA sequence: TGCGCCAGCAGGCCACAGGGCCCGGAGCAGTACTTC. It yields the protein CASRPQGPEQYF. Complete variable domain (other parts from reference TRBV5-1 and TRBJ2-7): KAGVTQTPRYLIKTRGQQVTLSCSPISGHRSVSWYQQTPGQGLQFLFEYFSETQRNKGNFPGRFSGRQFSNSRSEMNVSTLELGDSALYLCASRPQGPEQYFGPGTRLTVT.

V gene TRBV7-9 combines with J gene TRBJ1-2; 10 nucleotides line up with TRBD1. The CDR3 has 14 amino acids. Per germline, CDR1 SEHNR and CDR2 FQNEAQ (reference sequence). Unmatched junction bases numbered 5, after V lost 5 bases and J lost 5 bases. This CDR3 is CASSGTGEGYGYTF. The CDR3 DNA follows: TGTGCCAGCAGCGGGACAGGGGAGGGGTATGGCTACACCTTC.